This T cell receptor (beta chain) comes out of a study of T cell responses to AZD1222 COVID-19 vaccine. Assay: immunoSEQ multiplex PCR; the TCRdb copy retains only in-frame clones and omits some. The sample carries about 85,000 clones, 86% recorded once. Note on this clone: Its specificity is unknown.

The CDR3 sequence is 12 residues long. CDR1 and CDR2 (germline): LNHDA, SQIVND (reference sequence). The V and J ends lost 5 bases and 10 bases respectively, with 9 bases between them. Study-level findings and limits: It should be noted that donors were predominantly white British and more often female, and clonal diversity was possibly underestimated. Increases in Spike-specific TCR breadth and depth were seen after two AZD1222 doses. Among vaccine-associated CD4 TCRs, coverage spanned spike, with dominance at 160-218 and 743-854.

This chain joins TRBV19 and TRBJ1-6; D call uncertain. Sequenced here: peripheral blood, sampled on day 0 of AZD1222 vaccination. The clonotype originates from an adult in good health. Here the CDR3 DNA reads TGTGCCAGTAGTGCGGAGAAATCACCCCTCCACTTT. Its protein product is CASSAEKSPLHF. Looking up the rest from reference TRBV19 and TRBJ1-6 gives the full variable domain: DGGITQSPKYLFRKEGQNVTLSCEQNLNHDAMYWYRQDPGQGLRLIYYSQIVNDFQKGDIAEGYSVSREKKESFPLTVTSAQKNPTAFYLCASSAEKSPLHFGNGTRLTVT.